The clone carrying this T cell receptor (beta chain) was seen a handful of times. Trimming shortened V by 5 bases and J by 9 bases, and 14 bases separated the two germline ends. This CDR3 is built from 13 residues. CDR1 and CDR2 (germline): SGHVS, FQNEAQ. Generated by immunoSEQ multiplex PCR, the TCRdb table keeps only in-frame clones and is missing some. Found here are roughly 5,300 clones, 50% to 65% of them singletons; the top ten hold 6.5%. The data stem from a study of coeliac disease. This chain joins TRBV7-8 and TRBJ1-5; maybe TRBD1 (6 bases). Sequenced sample: intraepithelial lymphocytes from the gut. The TCR was taken from a young woman with active celiac disease. The DNA for the CDR3 is TGTGCCAGCAGCCCGACAGGATTATGGCCCCAGCATTTT. Translation: CASSPTGLWPQHF.